The clone carrying this T cell receptor beta chain was seen once. Its antigen is not known. The data are from a study of cytomegalovirus exposure and HLA in healthy donors. With 5 bases clipped from V and 4 bases from J, the junction kept 5 bases outside the gene matches. The germline V gene encodes CDR1 SEHNR and CDR2 FQNEAQ (reference sequence). CDR3 length equals 14 residues. It was with 60 Vbeta and 13 Jbeta primers that the PCR ran. Clones were read by immunoSEQ multiplex PCR, and TCRdb kept only the in-frame ones, dropping some. The top ten clones hold approximately 6% of a sample with around 180,000 clones, just under 80% of them seen once. Points from the study as a whole: After further analysis at a later stage, 15,000 to 20,000 TCR beta sequences were associated with HLA alleles at 0.05 false discovery rate. Most TCR sequences were seen very rarely across donors, but some public TCRs occurred in many. Apart from CMV serostatus, no immune exposure information was available.

The chain employs TRBV7-9 and TRBJ2-3; the match to TRBD1 covers 8 bases. The sequencing sample was made of PBMCs. This clonotype originated in a woman younger than 45 in good health and CMV-seropositive. The CDR3: CASSRDRMADTQYF. The CDR3 bases are TGTGCCAGCAGCCGGGACAGGATGGCAGATACGCAGTATTTT.